This T cell receptor beta chain was captured by sequencing in a study of Siglec-9 on CD8 T cells in melanoma. Points from the study as a whole: In melanoma tumors, a Siglec-9-marked effector memory CD8+ subset reportedly appeared to accumulate.

As to this clone: Antigen unknown.

V trimming: 0 bases; J trimming: 4 bases; junction bases outside the gene matches: 7. In germline, CDR1 is LGHNA, CDR2 YNFKEQ. This CDR3 comprises 17 residues. Method: immunoSEQ multiplex PCR; TCRdb's copy keeps in-frame clones and lacks some. The sample yields about 36,000 clones, more than 65% seen once. The sequence came from a human donor in good health. The rearrangement joins TRBV4-2 to TRBJ2-3; 10 bases line up with TRBD2. The sequencing sample was made of Siglec-9- CD8+ T cells sorted from blood. Here the CDR3 DNA reads TGTGCCAGCAGCCAAGAGGCTAGCGGGAGTGAAGCAGATACGCAGTATTTT. The encoded protein is CASSQEASGSEADTQYF.